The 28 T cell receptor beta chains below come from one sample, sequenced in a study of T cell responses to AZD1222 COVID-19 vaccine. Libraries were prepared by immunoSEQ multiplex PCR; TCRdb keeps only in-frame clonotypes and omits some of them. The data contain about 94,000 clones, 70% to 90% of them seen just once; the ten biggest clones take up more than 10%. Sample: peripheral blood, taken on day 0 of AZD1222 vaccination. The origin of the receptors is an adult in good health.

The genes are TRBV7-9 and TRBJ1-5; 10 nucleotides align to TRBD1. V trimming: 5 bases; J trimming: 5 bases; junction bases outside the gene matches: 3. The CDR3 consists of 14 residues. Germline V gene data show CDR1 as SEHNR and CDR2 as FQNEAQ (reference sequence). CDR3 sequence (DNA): TGTGCCAGCAGCCGGGACAGGGGAGATCAGCCCCAGCATTTT. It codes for CASSRDRGDQPQHF.

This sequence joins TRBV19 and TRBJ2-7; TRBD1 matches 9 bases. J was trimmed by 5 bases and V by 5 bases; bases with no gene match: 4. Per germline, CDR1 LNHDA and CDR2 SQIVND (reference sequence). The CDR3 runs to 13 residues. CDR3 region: CASSAGQGDEQYF. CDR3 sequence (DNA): TGTGCCAGTAGTGCGGGACAGGGAGACGAGCAGTACTTC. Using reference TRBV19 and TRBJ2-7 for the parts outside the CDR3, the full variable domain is DGGITQSPKYLFRKEGQNVTLSCEQNLNHDAMYWYRQDPGQGLRLIYYSQIVNDFQKGDIAEGYSVSREKKESFPLTVTSAQKNPTAFYLCASSAGQGDEQYFGPGTRLTVT.

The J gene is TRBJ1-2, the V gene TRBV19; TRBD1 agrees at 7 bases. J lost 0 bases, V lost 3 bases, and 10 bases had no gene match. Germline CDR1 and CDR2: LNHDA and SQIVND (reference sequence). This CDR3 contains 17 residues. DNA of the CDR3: TGTGCCAGTAGTATTTTGTCGACAGGGACTACTAACTATGGCTACACCTTC. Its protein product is CASSILSTGTTNYGYTF.

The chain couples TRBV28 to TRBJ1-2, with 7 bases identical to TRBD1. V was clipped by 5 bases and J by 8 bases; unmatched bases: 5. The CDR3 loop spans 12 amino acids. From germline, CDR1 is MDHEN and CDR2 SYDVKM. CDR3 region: CASSATGLGYTF. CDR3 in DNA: TGTGCCAGCAGTGCGACAGGGTTGGGCTACACCTTC.

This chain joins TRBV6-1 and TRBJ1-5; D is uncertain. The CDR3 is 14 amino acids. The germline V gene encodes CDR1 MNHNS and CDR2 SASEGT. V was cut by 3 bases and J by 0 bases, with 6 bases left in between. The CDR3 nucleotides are TGTGCCAGCAGTGAGAATTATAGCAATCAGCCCCAGCATTTT. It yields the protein CASSENYSNQPQHF.

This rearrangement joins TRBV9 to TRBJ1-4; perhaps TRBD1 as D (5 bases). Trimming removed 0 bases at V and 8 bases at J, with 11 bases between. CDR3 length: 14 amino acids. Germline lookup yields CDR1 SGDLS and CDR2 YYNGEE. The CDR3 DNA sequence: TGTGCCAGCAGCGTAGAACAGGAGGGGGAAAAACTGTTTTTT. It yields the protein CASSVEQEGEKLFF.

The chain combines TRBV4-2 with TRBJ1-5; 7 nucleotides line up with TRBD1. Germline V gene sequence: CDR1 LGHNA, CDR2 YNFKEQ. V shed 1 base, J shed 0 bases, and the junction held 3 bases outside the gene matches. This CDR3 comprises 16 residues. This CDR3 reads CASSQGQGHSNQPQHF. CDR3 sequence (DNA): TGTGCCAGCAGCCAAGGACAGGGACATAGCAATCAGCCCCAGCATTTT.

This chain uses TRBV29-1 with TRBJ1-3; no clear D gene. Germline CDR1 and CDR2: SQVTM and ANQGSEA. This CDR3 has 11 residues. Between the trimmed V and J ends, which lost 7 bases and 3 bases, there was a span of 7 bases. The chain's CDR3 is CSAIGGNTIYF. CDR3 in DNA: TGCAGCGCCATTGGTGGAAACACCATATATTTT.

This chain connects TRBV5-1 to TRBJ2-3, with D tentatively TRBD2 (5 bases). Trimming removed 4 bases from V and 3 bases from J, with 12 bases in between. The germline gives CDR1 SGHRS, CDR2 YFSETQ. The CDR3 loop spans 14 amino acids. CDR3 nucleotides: TGCGCCAGCAGCAAATCCGAGGGAACAGATACGCAGTATTTT. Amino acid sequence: CASSKSEGTDTQYF. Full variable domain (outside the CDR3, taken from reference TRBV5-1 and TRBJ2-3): KAGVTQTPRYLIKTRGQQVTLSCSPISGHRSVSWYQQTPGQGLQFLFEYFSETQRNKGNFPGRFSGRQFSNSRSEMNVSTLELGDSALYLCASSKSEGTDTQYFGPGTRLTVL.

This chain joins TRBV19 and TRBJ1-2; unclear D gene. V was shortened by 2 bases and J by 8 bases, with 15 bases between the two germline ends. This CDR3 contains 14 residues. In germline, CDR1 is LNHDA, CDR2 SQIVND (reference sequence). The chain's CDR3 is CASSISSVRWGYTF. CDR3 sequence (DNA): TGTGCCAGTAGTATATCCAGCGTCCGTTGGGGCTACACCTTC.

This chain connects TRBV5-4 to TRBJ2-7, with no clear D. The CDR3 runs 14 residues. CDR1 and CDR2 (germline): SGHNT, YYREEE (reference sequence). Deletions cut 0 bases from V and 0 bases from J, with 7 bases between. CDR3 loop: CASSLEQSSYEQYF. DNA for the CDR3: TGTGCCAGCAGCTTGGAACAGAGCTCCTACGAGCAGTACTTC.

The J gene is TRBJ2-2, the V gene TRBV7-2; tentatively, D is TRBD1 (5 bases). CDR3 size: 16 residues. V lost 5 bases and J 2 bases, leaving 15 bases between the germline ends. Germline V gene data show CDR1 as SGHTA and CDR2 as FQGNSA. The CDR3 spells CASSLVGDSNTGELFF. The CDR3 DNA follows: TGTGCCAGCAGCCTAGTAGGCGACAGCAACACCGGGGAGCTGTTTTTT.

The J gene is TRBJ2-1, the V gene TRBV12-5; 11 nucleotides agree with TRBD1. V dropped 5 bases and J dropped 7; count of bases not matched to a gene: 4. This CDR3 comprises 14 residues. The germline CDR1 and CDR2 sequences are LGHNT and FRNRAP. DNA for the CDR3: TGTGCTAGTGGTCCTGGACAGGGGGCGAATGAGCAGTTCTTC. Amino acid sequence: CASGPGQGANEQFF.

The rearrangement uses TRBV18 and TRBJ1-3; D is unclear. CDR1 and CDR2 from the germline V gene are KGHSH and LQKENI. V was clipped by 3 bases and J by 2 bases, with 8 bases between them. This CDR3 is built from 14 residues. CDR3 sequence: CASSPNLTGNTIYF. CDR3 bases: TGTGCCAGCTCACCCAATTTAACTGGAAACACCATATATTTT.

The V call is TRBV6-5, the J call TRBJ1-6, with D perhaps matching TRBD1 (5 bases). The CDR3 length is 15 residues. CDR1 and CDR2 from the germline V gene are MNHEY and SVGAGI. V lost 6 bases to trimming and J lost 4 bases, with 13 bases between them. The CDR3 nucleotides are TGTGCCAGCAGCCCCCCGCAGGGTTATAATTCACCCCTCCACTTT. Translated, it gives CASSPPQGYNSPLHF.

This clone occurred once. The DNA for the CDR3 is TGTGCCAGCAGCGCCGGAGGTGGGATCGAGGTGGACTATGGCTACACCTTC. It translates to CASSAGGGIEVDYGYTF. This chain links TRBV14 with TRBJ1-2; no firm D call. The CDR3 spans 17 residues. CDR1 is SGHDN and CDR2 is FVKESK in the germline V gene. Trimming removed 5 bases from V and 3 bases from J, with 22 bases in between.

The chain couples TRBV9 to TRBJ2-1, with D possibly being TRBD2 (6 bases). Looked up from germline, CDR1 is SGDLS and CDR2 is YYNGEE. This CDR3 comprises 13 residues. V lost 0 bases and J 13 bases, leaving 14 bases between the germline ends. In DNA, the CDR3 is TGTGCCAGCAGCGTAGCCCTGGGGGGATATCAGTTCTTC. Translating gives CASSVALGGYQFF.

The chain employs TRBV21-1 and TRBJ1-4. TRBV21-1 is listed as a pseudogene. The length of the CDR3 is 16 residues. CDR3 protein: CASSSQAGQGGEKLFF. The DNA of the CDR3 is TGTGCCAGCAGCTCCCAAGCGGGGCAGGGAGGCGAAAAACTGTTTTTT.

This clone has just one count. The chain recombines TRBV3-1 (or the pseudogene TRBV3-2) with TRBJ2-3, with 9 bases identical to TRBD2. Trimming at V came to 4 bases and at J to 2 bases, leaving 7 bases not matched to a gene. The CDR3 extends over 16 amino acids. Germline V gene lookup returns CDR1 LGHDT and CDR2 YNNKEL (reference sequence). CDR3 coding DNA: TGTGCCAGCAGCCCCCTGGGACTAGCTAACACAGATACGCAGTATTTT. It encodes CASSPLGLANTDTQYF.

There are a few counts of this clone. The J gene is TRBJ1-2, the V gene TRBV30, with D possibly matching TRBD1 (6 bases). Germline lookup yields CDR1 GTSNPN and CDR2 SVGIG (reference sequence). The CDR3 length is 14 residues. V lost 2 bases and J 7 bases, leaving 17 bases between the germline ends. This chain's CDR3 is CAWSTRDIYSGYTF. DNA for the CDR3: TGTGCCTGGAGTACCCGGGACATCTATAGTGGCTACACCTTC.

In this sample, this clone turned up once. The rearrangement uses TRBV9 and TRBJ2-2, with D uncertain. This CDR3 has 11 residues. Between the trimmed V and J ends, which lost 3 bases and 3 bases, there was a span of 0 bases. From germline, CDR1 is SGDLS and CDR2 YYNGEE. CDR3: CASSDTGELFF. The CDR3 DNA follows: TGTGCCAGCAGCGACACCGGGGAGCTGTTTTTT. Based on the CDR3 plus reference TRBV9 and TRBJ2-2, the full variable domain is DSGVTQTPKHLITATGQRVTLRCSPRSGDLSVYWYQQSLDQGLQFLIQYYNGEERAKGNILERFSAQQFPDLHSELNLSSLELGDSALYFCASSDTGELFFGEGSRLTVL.

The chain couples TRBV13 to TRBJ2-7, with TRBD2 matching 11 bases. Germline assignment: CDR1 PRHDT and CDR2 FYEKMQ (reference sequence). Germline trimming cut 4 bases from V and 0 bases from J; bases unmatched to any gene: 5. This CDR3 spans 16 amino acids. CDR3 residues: CASSSLAGVNSYEQYF. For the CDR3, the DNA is TGTGCCAGCAGCTCACTAGCGGGGGTAAACTCCTACGAGCAGTACTTC.

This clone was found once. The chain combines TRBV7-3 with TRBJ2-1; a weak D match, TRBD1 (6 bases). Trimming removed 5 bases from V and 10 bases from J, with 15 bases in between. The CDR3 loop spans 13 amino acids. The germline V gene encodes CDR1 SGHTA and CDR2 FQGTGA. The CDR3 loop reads CASSRDTSGEQFF. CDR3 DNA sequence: TGTGCCAGCAGCAGGGACACCTCGGGGGAGCAGTTCTTC.

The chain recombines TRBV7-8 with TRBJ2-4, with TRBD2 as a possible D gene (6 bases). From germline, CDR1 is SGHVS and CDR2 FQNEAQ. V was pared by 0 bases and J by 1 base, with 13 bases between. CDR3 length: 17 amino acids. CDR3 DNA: TGTGCCAGCAGCTTAGCGAGGAGGGTCGATGCCAAAAACATTCAGTACTTC. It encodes CASSLARRVDAKNIQYF.

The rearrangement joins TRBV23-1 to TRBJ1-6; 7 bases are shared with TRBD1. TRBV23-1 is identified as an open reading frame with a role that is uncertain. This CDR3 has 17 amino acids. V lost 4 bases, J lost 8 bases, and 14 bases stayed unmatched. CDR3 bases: TGCGCCAGCAGTCCCCCCGCCCCCAGGGGGAGTGATTCACCCCTCCACTTT. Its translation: CASSPPAPRGSDSPLHF.

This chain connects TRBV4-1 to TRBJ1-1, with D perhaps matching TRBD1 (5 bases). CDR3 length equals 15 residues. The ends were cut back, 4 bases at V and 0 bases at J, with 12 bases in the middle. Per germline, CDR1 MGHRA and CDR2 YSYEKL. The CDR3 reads CASSLGPGMNTEAFF. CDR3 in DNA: TGCGCCAGCAGCCTGGGGCCCGGGATGAACACTGAAGCTTTCTTT.

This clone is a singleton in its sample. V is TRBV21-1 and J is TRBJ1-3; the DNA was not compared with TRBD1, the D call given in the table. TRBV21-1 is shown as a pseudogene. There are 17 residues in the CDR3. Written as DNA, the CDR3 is TGTGCCAGCAGCAAAGATGGAGGGACAGGGGGGGGAAACACCATATATTTT. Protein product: CASSKDGGTGGGNTIYF.

CDR3 bases: TGTGCCAGCAGTTACTCCCTTTTCGACACATCCTACGAGCAGTACTTC. It is translated as CASSYSLFDTSYEQYF. The chain links TRBV6-5 to TRBJ2-7; D unclear. This CDR3 has 16 residues. Deletions cut 0 bases from V and 1 base from J, with 13 bases between. The germline V gene has CDR1 MNHEY and CDR2 SVGAGI.